Listed below are T cell receptor beta chains from one sample, sequenced in a study of chemoradiotherapy in HPV16-positive cancers. Sequencing was performed with immunoSEQ multiplex PCR; in TCRdb, only in-frame clones are kept and a portion is missing. This table has 1,500 or so clones, 86% appearing once. The source material was tumor tissue, sampled from a patient who underwent chemoradiotherapy. These receptors were obtained from a human donor with HPV-associated anogenital cancer. Both conserved end residues are part of each CDR3. A D gene is named only where the DNA matches it firmly. Size values are once, few and many counts, or a class for expanded clones, and some rows have none.

V gene	J gene	CDR3 length	clone size	D gene	CDR3 DNA	CDR3 protein
TRBV28	TRBJ1-2	16	once	TRBD1	TGTGCCAGCAGTTCCCCAGGGACAGGGGCTAACTATGGCTACACCTTC	CASSSPGTGANYGYTF
TRBV2	TRBJ1-6	14	-	-	TGTGCCAGCACAAAGGAGGGAATCAATTCACCCCTCCACTTT	CASTKEGINSPLHF
TRBV2	TRBJ2-2	13	few	-	TGTGCCAGCAGAGTGACGTGGACCGGGGAGCTGTTTTTT	CASRVTWTGELFF
TRBV25-1	TRBJ2-7	14	-	-	TGTGCCAGCAGTGAAAGGACCCAGCCCTACGAGCAGTACTTC	CASSERTQPYEQYF
TRBV5-1	TRBJ2-7	12	-	-	TGCGCCAGCAGCTTTTCAGGGTTCGAGCAGTACTTC	CASSFSGFEQYF
TRBV2	TRBJ1-1	14	-	-	TGTGCCAGCGGGCGGGAGGGCGCGGACACTGAAGCTTTCTTT	CASGREGADTEAFF
TRBV7-3	TRBJ2-5	13	-	TRBD2	TGTGCCAGCAGCTTAATAGCGGGCGAGACCCAGTACTTC	CASSLIAGETQYF
TRBV7-9	TRBJ1-1	12	-	-	TGTGCCAGCAGCTTTGGGGAGCCCCCCGCTTTCTTT	CASSFGEPPAFF
TRBV5-1	TRBJ2-3	14	-	-	TGCGCCAGCAGCACCGAAACGTTCACAGATACGCAGTATTTT	CASSTETFTDTQYF
TRBV13	TRBJ2-2	18	-	-	TGTGCCAGCAGCTTAGGCCGGGGGACCCAAGGAAGTTTGAGGGAGCTGTTTTTT	CASSLGRGTQGSLRELFF
TRBV9	TRBJ1-1	13	-	-	TGTGCCAGCCAAAGGGGGACGGACACTGAAGCTTTCTTT	CASQRGTDTEAFF
TRBV7-8	TRBJ2-3	16	-	TRBD2	TGTGCCAGCAGCTTAGAACAGCGGGGGTATCCCCATACGCAGTATTTT	CASSLEQRGYPHTQYF
TRBV4-1	TRBJ2-1	16	-	TRBD2	TGCGCCAGCAGCCGCAGCGGGGGGCGCTCCTACAATGAGCAGTTCTTC	CASSRSGGRSYNEQFF
TRBV30	TRBJ2-3	11	once	-	TGTGCCTGGATAGGGGCAGATACGCAGTATTTT	CAWIGADTQYF
TRBV5-5	TRBJ1-1	15	-	-	TGTGCCAGCAGCTTTTTTAGCGGGGTAAGGACTGAAGCTTTCTTT	CASSFFSGVRTEAFF
TRBV9	TRBJ1-6	15	-	TRBD1	TGTGCCAGCAGCGCCCCCGGGACAGCTAATTCACCCCTCCACTTT	CASSAPGTANSPLHF
TRBV27	TRBJ2-7	17	few	TRBD2	TGTGCCAGCAGTTTAAGGCTAGCGGCCGAGCAGGACTACGAGCAGTACTTC	CASSLRLAAEQDYEQYF
TRBV9	TRBJ2-7	14	-	TRBD2	TGTGCCAGCAGCGTTGGACTAGCGGGCATCGAGCAGTACTTC	CASSVGLAGIEQYF
TRBV4-1	TRBJ2-1	15	-	TRBD2	TGCGCCAGCAGCCAACGTGGACTAGCGTCGGATGAGCAGTTCTTC	CASSQRGLASDEQFF
TRBV6-6	TRBJ1-5	15	once	TRBD1	TGTGCCACCAGTGATTACAGGGGTAGCAATCAGCCCCAGCATTTT	CATSDYRGSNQPQHF
TRBV19	TRBJ2-7	14	-	TRBD2	TGTGCCAGTAGTCGGACTAGCGACTCCTACGAGCAGTACTTC	CASSRTSDSYEQYF
TRBV28	TRBJ2-6	19	-	TRBD1	TGTGCCAGCAGTGGGGCCGGGACAGGGAGGTACTTTGGGGCCAACGTCCTGACTTTC	CASSGAGTGRYFGANVLTF
TRBV4-1	TRBJ1-4	17	-	TRBD1	TGCGCCAGCAGCCAGGGGACAGGGAGGGTCGCAGGTGAAAAACTGTTTTTT	CASSQGTGRVAGEKLFF
TRBV4-2	TRBJ1-6	17	-	-	TGTGCCAGCAGCCAAGACCGGGCCTTCGGAGGGTTATCACCCCTCCACTTT	CASSQDRAFGGLSPLHF
TRBV4-1	TRBJ2-6	13	once	-	TGCGCCAGCAGCCCCCGGACTGAGAACGTCCTGACTTTC	CASSPRTENVLTF
TRBV7-2	TRBJ2-3	18	-	-	TGTGCCAGCAGCTTAGGGTGGACGGACGGTTTAAAGGCAGATACGCAGTATTTT	CASSLGWTDGLKADTQYF
TRBV25-1	TRBJ1-1	15	-	-	TGTGCCAGCAGCAACTCCGTGATGGGGCGTACTGAAGCTTTCTTT	CASSNSVMGRTEAFF
TRBV6-5	TRBJ2-7	11	-	TRBD1	TGTGCCACCTGGGACAGTGCCGAGCAGTACTTC	CATWDSAEQYF
TRBV29-1	TRBJ2-2	13	-	TRBD2	TGCAGCGTTGTGGGACTAGCGACCGGGGAGCTGTTTTTT	CSVVGLATGELFF